A single TCR beta chain is shown here with its context. The data were obtained in a study of blood T cell repertoires in COVID-19. The wider study: From T cells, B-cell-depleted T cells, or PBMCs came the material, which was cDNA or gDNA.

In the authors' methods: Nucleated cell number was recorded as an estimate derived from reference gene primer amplification. Here immunoSEQ multiplex PCR was the method, and the copy in TCRdb shows in-frame clones only, minus some. The V and J calls and clone size come from that table; D and trimming were worked out from the DNA. The top ten clones hold just under 6% of a sample with just over 75,000 clones, 75% to 90% of them seen once. CDR3 size: 15 residues. The V gene's germline CDR1 is KGHSH and CDR2 LQKENI. V lost 5 bases, J lost 6 bases, and 13 bases stayed unmatched. The sample consisted of peripheral blood. The TCR originated in a man aged 60-69 years with active or convalescent COVID-19. The J gene is TRBJ2-7, the V gene TRBV18; 7 nucleotides match TRBD1. CDR3 residues: CASSVQTGTSGEQYF. In DNA form, the CDR3 reads TGTGCCAGCTCAGTTCAGACAGGGACGTCAGGCGAGCAGTACTTC.